These 15 T cell receptor beta chains came from one sample sequenced in a study of T cells in Graves' hyperthyroidism and ophthalmopathy. Researchers amplified the TCR beta CDR3 regions from RNA transcripts. First-round RT-PCR with HTBI primers amplified the TCR CDR3 region. TCRdb re-derived calls from the multiplex PCR reads in MiXCR, one entry per CDR3 protein. There are about 150,000 distinct CDR3 sequences in the sample; more than 20% occur only once, and about 67% lies in the top ten. The sample taken for sequencing was blood. The receptors were sampled from a woman in her 50s with Graves' hyperthyroidism that later progressed to Graves' ophthalmopathy.

This clonotype was seen only a few times. The gene calls are TRBV12-3 or TRBV12-4 and TRBJ2-2, with D unclear. The V gene lost 2 bases and the J gene lost 0 bases, with 7 bases spanning the gap. The length of the CDR3 is 15 residues. In DNA, the CDR3 is TGTGCCAGCAGTTTAAACCGCCCGAACACCGGGGAGCTGTTTTTT. Residues: CASSLNRPNTGELFF.

There are many counts of this clonotype. The chain has TRBV3-1 and TRBJ2-1, with 15 bases fitting TRBD2. The CDR3 runs to 15 residues. From germline, CDR1 is LGHDT and CDR2 YNNKEL (reference sequence). Unmatched junction bases numbered 5, after V lost 6 bases and J lost 8 bases. CDR3: CASSRGLAGGDEQFF. CDR3 DNA: TGTGCCAGCAGTCGTGGACTAGCGGGAGGGGATGAGCAGTTCTTC.

This clonotype was recorded many times. The chain uses TRBV2 and TRBJ2-4; a possible D gene is TRBD1 (6 bases). This CDR3 has 16 residues. Germline V lookup: CDR1 SNHLY, CDR2 FYNNEI. The V end lost 6 bases, the J end lost 0 bases, and 15 bases lay between the germline ends. The CDR3 nucleotides read TGTGCCAGCAGCGATTGGACAGTGTTAGCCAAAAACATTCAGTACTTC. The encoded protein is CASSDWTVLAKNIQYF.

In this sample, this clonotype turned up many times. The chain recombines TRBV6-1 with TRBJ2-2; 7 bases are shared with TRBD1. J gave up 6 bases and V 5 bases, and 3 bases lay outside the gene matches. Germline lookup yields CDR1 MNHNS and CDR2 SASEGT. The CDR3 has 13 amino acids. This CDR3 reads CASSQQGPGELFF. The CDR3 coding sequence is TGTGCCAGCAGTCAACAGGGGCCCGGGGAGCTGTTTTTT.

The chain recombines TRBV5-1 with TRBJ1-4, with 8 bases lining up with TRBD1. V was clipped by 6 bases and J by 6 bases; unmatched bases: 10. CDR3 length: 15 residues. Germline values: CDR1 SGHRS, CDR2 YFSETQ. The CDR3, as DNA: TGCGCCAGCACCATGGGAGGGACAGGTCATGAAAAACTGTTTTTT. The encoded protein is CASTMGGTGHEKLFF.

The genes are TRBV12-3 or TRBV12-4 and TRBJ2-7; D unclear. The CDR3 is 13 amino acids. V gave up 3 bases and J gave up 2 bases, with 8 bases separating them. The CDR3 DNA follows: TGTGCCAGCAGTTTGGAAAGTGCCTACGAGCAGTACTTC. Encoded protein: CASSLESAYEQYF.

This clonotype was counted ten times or more. The gene calls are TRBV5-1 and TRBJ2-2, with D unresolved. Germline assignment: CDR1 SGHRS and CDR2 YFSETQ. V was clipped by 4 bases and J by 0 bases, with 10 bases between them. The CDR3 is 15 amino acids. CDR3 sequence (DNA): TGCGCCAGCAGCCTCCTTAACGCGAACACCGGGGAGCTGTTTTTT. Amino acid sequence: CASSLLNANTGELFF.

The rearrangement joins TRBV28 to TRBJ2-3; maybe TRBD1 (6 bases). Germline V CDR1 and CDR2: MDHEN, SYDVKM. The CDR3 is 14 residues long. V lost 4 bases and J 2 bases, leaving 10 bases between the germline ends. CDR3 nucleotide sequence: TGTGCCAGCAGTTATGCAGGGGTCACAGATACGCAGTATTTT. Protein sequence: CASSYAGVTDTQYF.

This clonotype was detected many times. V is TRBV29-1 and J is TRBJ2-1; 11 bases align to TRBD2. From germline, CDR1 is SQVTM and CDR2 ANQGSEA. The length of the CDR3 is 14 residues. V lost 0 bases, J lost 8 bases, and 3 bases stayed unmatched. The CDR3: CSVEDSGRGDEQFF. The CDR3 coding sequence is TGCAGCGTTGAAGATAGCGGGAGGGGCGATGAGCAGTTCTTC.

A word on this clonotype: A much larger clone lies a single base off, so this may be a read error. This chain connects TRBV28 to TRBJ1-2, with D unresolved. V was shortened by 4 bases and J by 5 bases, with 17 bases between the two germline ends. Germline V gene lookup returns CDR1 MDHEN and CDR2 SYDVKM. The CDR3 spans 15 residues. The CDR3 here is CASSSLAGEGYGYTF. The CDR3 DNA reads TGTGCCAGCAGTTCCCTGGCAGGCGAGGGTTATGGCTACACCTTC.

V usage is TRBV2 and J usage is TRBJ2-3; 7 bases are a match to TRBD1. V was pared by 7 bases and J by 0 bases, with 7 bases of the junction left unmatched. The CDR3 sequence is 15 residues long. In germline, CDR1 is SNHLY, CDR2 FYNNEI. This chain's CDR3 is CASTDPGQSTDTQYF. DNA for the CDR3: TGTGCCAGCACCGACCCGGGACAGAGCACAGATACGCAGTATTTT. Supplemented by reference TRBV2 and TRBJ2-3, the full variable domain reads EPEVTQTPSHQVTQMGQEVILRCVPISNHLYFYWYRQILGQKVEFLVSFYNNEISEKSEIFDDQFSVERPDGSNFTLKIRSTKLEDSAMYFCASTDPGQSTDTQYFGPGTRLTVL.

This clonotype was observed at least ten times. The chain links TRBV6-1 to TRBJ1-1; no clear D. Germline values: CDR1 MNHNS, CDR2 SASEGT. V lost 6 bases and J lost 2, with 13 bases in between. The CDR3 totals 14 residues. As DNA, the CDR3 is TGTGCCAGCAGACCGACTACAGTTAACACTGAAGCTTTCTTT. It encodes CASRPTTVNTEAFF.

This clonotype was recorded at least ten times. The V and J genes are TRBV24-1 and TRBJ2-3, with D unclear. Trimming pared 0 bases from V and 3 bases from J, leaving 9 bases between. CDR3 length equals 15 residues. From germline, CDR1 is KGHDR and CDR2 SFDVKD. The CDR3 nucleotides are TGTGCCACCAGTGATTTGGGTGGTCCGACAGATACGCAGTATTTT. Translated: CATSDLGGPTDTQYF.

This clonotype was counted ten times or more. The chain recombines TRBV5-8 with TRBJ1-1, with a possible D match to TRBD1 (5 bases). The CDR3 has 16 amino acids. Per germline, CDR1 SGHTS and CDR2 YDEGEE. Trimming stripped 0 bases from V and 4 bases from J, with 16 bases between. Here the CDR3 DNA reads TGTGCCAGCAGCTTGGCCGACCGAACAGGCGGCACTGAAGCTTTCTTT. Amino acid sequence: CASSLADRTGGTEAFF.

The rearrangement links TRBV7-2 to TRBJ2-1; D is ambiguous. Germline V CDR1 and CDR2: SGHTA, FQGNSA. Trimming shortened V by 1 base and J by 0 bases, and 13 bases separated the two germline ends. The CDR3 runs to 17 residues. CDR3 sequence: CASSLVIGLSSYNEQFF. The CDR3 DNA sequence: TGTGCCAGCAGCTTAGTAATAGGGTTGAGCTCCTACAATGAGCAGTTCTTC. Full variable domain (remainder filled in from reference TRBV7-2 and TRBJ2-1): GAGVSQSPSNKVTEKGKDVELRCDPISGHTALYWYRQSLGQGLEFLIYFQGNSAPDKSGLPSDRFSAERTGGSVSTLTIQRTQQEDSAVYLCASSLVIGLSSYNEQFFGPGTRLTVL.